What follows are 25 T cell receptor beta chains derived from one specimen sequenced in a study of Ad26.COV2.S vaccination and SARS-CoV-2 variants. Method: immunoSEQ multiplex PCR; TCRdb's copy keeps in-frame clones and lacks some. There are 200,000 to 300,000 clones in the sample; approximately 87% occur only once, and about 10% lies in the top ten. The sample's treatment: roughly 19 received Ad26.COV2.S at low or high dose, single or two shots; 5 received placebo; per-sample allocation not given. Day 63 after the first injection of vaccine or placebo was the sampling time. Sequencing was performed on peripheral blood, taken in a trial of Ad26.COV2.S vaccine versus placebo. These receptors were obtained from a person between 18 and 65 years old who received the Ad26.COV2.S COVID-19 vaccine or a placebo.

The V and J genes are TRBV27 and TRBJ2-7; no reliable D call. Germline CDR1 reads MNHEY; CDR2 reads SMNVEV (reference sequence). The CDR3 covers 15 residues. The V and J ends lost 0 bases and 0 bases respectively, with 9 bases between them. CDR3 in DNA: TGTGCCAGCAGTTTATCGAGTTCACTCTCCTACGAGCAGTACTTC. Amino acid sequence: CASSLSSSLSYEQYF.

The J gene is TRBJ1-6, the V gene TRBV5-3; unclear D gene. TRBV5-3 falls under the ORF class, with uncertain function. Trimming removed 1 base at V and 8 bases at J, with 1 base between. The CDR3 has 11 residues. The CDR3 region has the DNA TGTGCCAGAAGCTTGTATTCACCCCTCCACTTT. Translating it yields CARSLYSPLHF.

The genes are TRBV10-2 and TRBJ1-1; D is uncertain. Looked up from germline, CDR1 is WSHSY and CDR2 is SAAADI. CDR3 size: 13 residues. V lost 6 bases and J 8 bases, leaving 16 bases between the germline ends. The CDR3 DNA sequence: TGCGCCAGCAGCGATCCCGCTTCTTGGGAAGCTTTCTTT. Encoded protein: CASSDPASWEAFF.

V is TRBV11-2 and J is TRBJ2-6, with TRBD1 matching over 9 bases. Germline CDR1 SGHAT, CDR2 FQNNGV. V lost 4 bases, J lost 0 bases, and 10 bases stayed unmatched. The CDR3 has 19 amino acids. Here the CDR3 DNA reads TGTGCCAGCAGCTCCCTGGGACAGGGAATCCTCTCTGGGGCCAACGTCCTGACTTTC. Protein sequence: CASSSLGQGILSGANVLTF.

J is TRBJ2-3 and V is TRBV10-3; D gene unclear. The germline CDR1 and CDR2 sequences are ENHRY and SYGVKD. The V end lost 8 bases, the J end lost 0 bases, and 15 bases lay between the germline ends. This CDR3 has 15 residues. The CDR3 reads CAISRSAASTDTQYF. The CDR3 DNA follows: TGTGCCATCTCTCGGTCCGCGGCTAGCACAGATACGCAGTATTTT.

This rearrangement joins TRBV7-3 to TRBJ1-1, with no clear D. CDR3 length: 13 amino acids. Germline V CDR1 and CDR2: SGHTA, FQGTGA. V was shortened by 6 bases and J by 0 bases, with 8 bases between the two germline ends. This CDR3 is CASSLHLNTEAFF. CDR3 coding DNA: TGTGCCAGCAGTTTACACCTGAACACTGAAGCTTTCTTT.

This chain links TRBV15 with TRBJ1-2; D uncertain. The germline CDR1 and CDR2 sequences are LNHNV and YYDKDF (reference sequence). The CDR3 is 15 residues long. V lost 0 bases and J 2 bases, leaving 10 bases between the germline ends. As DNA, the CDR3 is TGTGCCACCAGCAGAGATCAGGCAACCAACTATGGCTACACCTTC. Translating gives CATSRDQATNYGYTF.

The V call is TRBV28, the J call TRBJ2-7; perhaps TRBD2 as D (6 bases). The CDR3 is 13 amino acids. Trimming shortened V by 6 bases and J by 3 bases, and 12 bases separated the two germline ends. Germline V gene sequence: CDR1 MDHEN, CDR2 SYDVKM. CDR3 in amino acids: CASRKNGGYEQYF. The CDR3 DNA reads as TGTGCCAGCAGGAAGAACGGGGGCTACGAGCAGTACTTC. Based on the CDR3 plus reference TRBV28 and TRBJ2-7, the full variable domain is DVKVTQSSRYLVKRTGEKVFLECVQDMDHENMFWYRQDPGLGLRLIYFSYDVKMKEKGDIPEGYSVSREKKERFSLILESASTNQTSMYLCASRKNGGYEQYFGPGTRLTVT.

The gene calls are TRBV10-3 and TRBJ2-5; 7 positions agree with TRBD2. Germline trimming cut 2 bases from V and 5 bases from J; bases unmatched to any gene: 11. CDR3 size: 16 residues. Germline values: CDR1 ENHRY, CDR2 SYGVKD. DNA for the CDR3: TGTGCCATCAGTGAGCCTAGCGGTTCGCTGCGGGAGACCCAGTACTTC. This sequence encodes CAISEPSGSLRETQYF.

This chain uses TRBV3-1 (or the pseudogene TRBV3-2) with TRBJ2-1, with 14 bases identical to TRBD2. The V and J ends lost 4 bases and 6 bases, in that order; junction bases with no gene match: 5. Germline lookup yields CDR1 LGHDT and CDR2 YNNKEL (reference sequence). The CDR3 contains 16 residues. CDR3: CASSPRTSGGPNEQFF. The DNA for the CDR3 is TGTGCCAGCAGCCCAAGGACTAGCGGGGGGCCCAATGAGCAGTTCTTC.

V gene TRBV28 combines with J gene TRBJ2-7, with 8 bases matching TRBD2. V shed 2 bases and J 3 bases; nucleotides not matched to a gene: 6. The CDR3 is made up of 15 amino acids. Germline CDR1 MDHEN, CDR2 SYDVKM. CDR3 bases: TGTGCCAGCAGTTTAACCGGCGGGGGGTTCTACGAGCAGTACTTC. Encoded protein: CASSLTGGGFYEQYF. Full variable domain (remainder filled in from reference TRBV28 and TRBJ2-7): DVKVTQSSRYLVKRTGEKVFLECVQDMDHENMFWYRQDPGLGLRLIYFSYDVKMKEKGDIPEGYSVSREKKERFSLILESASTNQTSMYLCASSLTGGGFYEQYFGPGTRLTVT.

The chain links TRBV7-2 to TRBJ2-1; TRBD2 aligns across 10 bases. Per germline, CDR1 SGHTA and CDR2 FQGNSA. V dropped 1 base and J dropped 9; count of bases not matched to a gene: 15. There are 18 residues in the CDR3. The CDR3 loop reads CASSLVRGASGSLGEQFF. The CDR3 DNA sequence: TGTGCCAGCAGCTTAGTAAGGGGGGCTAGCGGGAGCCTGGGTGAGCAGTTCTTC.

This clone was counted a single time. The chain recombines TRBV28 with TRBJ1-1; TRBD1 might be the D (5 bases). Germline loops: CDR1 MDHEN, CDR2 SYDVKM. With 8 bases removed from V and 0 bases from J, the gap between germline ends came to 28 bases. The CDR3 covers 19 residues. The CDR3 sequence: CASCMAGKRWGRMNTEAFF. CDR3 nucleotides: TGTGCCAGCTGCATGGCAGGGAAACGATGGGGACGTATGAACACTGAAGCTTTCTTT.

The chain couples TRBV16 to TRBJ1-1; D gene uncertain. The CDR3 runs 15 residues. V lost 0 bases and J lost 0, with 8 bases in between. Germline V gives CDR1 KGHSY, CDR2 FQNENV. CDR3 loop: CASSQSDPMNTEAFF. Written as DNA, the CDR3 is TGTGCCAGCAGCCAATCAGATCCCATGAACACTGAAGCTTTCTTT.

The chain couples TRBV5-1 to TRBJ2-3; tentative D call: TRBD2 (5 bases). Deletions cut 0 bases from V and 4 bases from J, with 9 bases between. This CDR3 has 14 residues. CDR1 and CDR2 (germline): SGHRS, YFSETQ. The CDR3 DNA reads TGCGCCAGCAGCTTGGGCGCCGGGGCAGATACGCAGTATTTT. Translation: CASSLGAGADTQYF. The full variable domain, rest sourced from reference TRBV5-1 and TRBJ2-3, is KAGVTQTPRYLIKTRGQQVTLSCSPISGHRSVSWYQQTPGQGLQFLFEYFSETQRNKGNFPGRFSGRQFSNSRSEMNVSTLELGDSALYLCASSLGAGADTQYFGPGTRLTVL.

This clone was picked up one time. Other DNA sequences in the same sample also yield this CDR3. This chain links TRBV4-3 with TRBJ1-1; 8 bases align to TRBD1. Germline loops: CDR1 LGHNA, CDR2 YSLEER. The V and J ends lost 3 bases and 4 bases, in that order; junction bases with no gene match: 4. The CDR3 is 14 residues long. CDR3 sequence reads: CASSQDRVGTEAFF. CDR3 nucleotide sequence: TGCGCCAGCAGCCAGGACAGGGTAGGCACTGAAGCTTTCTTT.

This sequence joins TRBV3-1 (or the pseudogene TRBV3-2) and TRBJ2-5; D is uncertain. CDR1 LGHDT and CDR2 YNNKEL come from the germline V gene (reference sequence). V was shortened by 5 bases and J by 5 bases, with 9 bases between the two germline ends. The CDR3 has 12 amino acids. CDR3 nucleotides: TGTGCCAGCAGCGGCGTTTTGGAGACCCAGTACTTC. Protein sequence: CASSGVLETQYF.

The rearrangement links TRBV19 to TRBJ1-2; D remains ambiguous. V lost 5 bases to trimming and J lost 0 bases, with 13 bases between them. This CDR3 spans 15 amino acids. Per the germline V gene, CDR1 is LNHDA and CDR2 is SQIVND (reference sequence). In nucleotides, the CDR3 is TGTGCCAGTAGTGCTAGGGCAGCAACTAACTATGGCTACACCTTC. Protein sequence: CASSARAATNYGYTF.

This clone was seen a single time. The chain joins TRBV21-1 to TRBJ2-7; the D call of TRBD2 is as the table states it, not checked on the DNA. TRBV21-1 is described as a pseudogene. The CDR3 sequence is 14 residues long. The CDR3: CASSKPGLNYEQYF. As DNA, the CDR3 is TGTGCCAGCAGCAAGCCGGGACTGAACTACGAGCAGTACTTC.

The V call is TRBV15, the J call TRBJ1-6; tentatively, D is TRBD1 (5 bases). The CDR3 length is 17 residues. Trimming took 0 bases from V and 7 from J, leaving 16 bases between them. Germline V gene lookup returns CDR1 LNHNV and CDR2 YYDKDF (reference sequence). The chain's CDR3 is CATSRDVRIGVNSPLHF. CDR3 bases: TGTGCCACCAGCAGAGACGTCAGGATAGGGGTGAATTCACCCCTCCACTTT. Full variable domain (outside the CDR3, taken from reference TRBV15 and TRBJ1-6): DAMVIQNPRYQVTQFGKPVTLSCSQTLNHNVMYWYQQKSSQAPKLLFHYYDKDFNNEADTPDNFQSRRPNTSFCFLDIRSPGLGDTAMYLCATSRDVRIGVNSPLHFGNGTRLTVT.

V usage is TRBV19 and J usage is TRBJ1-6, with 8 bases fitting TRBD1. The CDR3 loop spans 15 amino acids. With 6 bases clipped from V and 7 bases from J, the junction kept 8 bases outside the gene matches. Germline V lookup: CDR1 LNHDA, CDR2 SQIVND (reference sequence). CDR3 nucleotides: TGTGCCAGTAGCCGACAGGGGATAGGGAATTCACCCCTCCACTTT. Encoded protein: CASSRQGIGNSPLHF.

The CDR3 region has the DNA TGTGCCAGCAGCCATTCGACTAGCGCCACAGATACGCAGTATTTT. Protein product: CASSHSTSATDTQYF. The rearrangement links TRBV6-5 to TRBJ2-3, with TRBD2 matching over 8 bases. The V gene end was trimmed by 6 bases and the J gene end by 2 bases; junction bases not matched to a gene: 7. Germline assignment: CDR1 MNHEY and CDR2 SVGAGI. CDR3 size: 15 residues.

This chain links TRBV10-1 with TRBJ1-6, with no clear D. The CDR3 runs to 15 residues. The germline V gene encodes CDR1 WNHNN and CDR2 SYGVQD (reference sequence). V gave up 0 bases and J gave up 7 bases, with 10 bases separating them. The DNA for the CDR3 is TGCGCCAGCAGTGAGTCTGGAAGGGTGAATTCACCCCTCCACTTT. It codes for CASSESGRVNSPLHF.

The chain couples TRBV7-3 to TRBJ1-1, with TRBD1 identical over 7 bases. The junction had 5 bases not matched to a gene; V was cut back by 3 bases and J by 7 bases. This CDR3 spans 13 amino acids. Germline CDR1 and CDR2: SGHTA and FQGTGA. CDR3 DNA: TGTGCCAGCAGCTTGGCCAGGGGGTATGAAGCTTTCTTT. It encodes CASSLARGYEAFF.

This clone appeared a single time. This sequence joins TRBV29-1 and TRBJ1-5, with 7 bases lining up with TRBD1. V was clipped by 6 bases and J by 1 base; unmatched bases: 9. Germline assignment: CDR1 SQVTM and CDR2 ANQGSEA. This CDR3 is built from 15 residues. CDR3 nucleotides: TGCAGCGTGGCAACAGGGGATGGGAGCAATCAGCCCCAGCATTTT. This encodes CSVATGDGSNQPQHF.